These T cell receptor beta chains were read from a single sample in a study of identifying expanded T cells in peripheral blood. Assay: immunoSEQ multiplex PCR; the TCRdb copy retains only in-frame clones and omits some. This sample yields 50,000 to 65,000 clones, of which roughly 87% are seen a single time; about 3.7% belongs to the top ten. The sequencing input was blood. The receptors derive from a person aged 18-70 years in good health. CDR3s leave out the opening cysteine and the closing phenylalanine or tryptophan.

TRBV7-8,ASSLLGGAVPTGELF
TRBV11-2,ASSLMPGQGFF
TRBV28,ASRQGLQETQY
TRBV5-1,ASRPTSVNTGELF
TRBV19,ASSLADRGRMNTEAF
TRBV11-2,ASSPRSGQTPLH
TRBV5-4,ASSLRQGGSGELF
TRBV5-1,ASSPRTSTDTQY
TRBV5-1,ASSLAEAGVLSGRSSVYEQY
TRBV6-1,ASRLRSYEQY
TRBV6-5,ASSYSGGANEQY
TRBV6-1,ASSEALGGGGTDTQY
TRBV30,AWSGTAHYEQY
TRBV5-6,ASSLLGSYEQY
TRBV5-1,ASSLAEGRTGELF
TRBV19,ASSIQAGASLQY
TRBV7-2,ASSLWGDSNQPQH
TRBV28,ASSPWGAAISPLH
TRBV28,ASTQTGFDEKLF
TRBV18,ASSPGTGVEQY
TRBV5-1,ASSFTGPTNTEAF
TRBV5-4,ASSLAGTDTFSPLH
TRBV28,ASSTRLKANYGYT
TRBV27,ASSLFRATDTQY
TRBV4-1,ASSQVHRSSYEQY
TRBV6-1,ASSDGAGAYQPQH
TRBV6-1,ASFQRTGNEKLF
TRBV14,ASSPDSPRSYEQY
TRBV5-1,ASSLGGLLNYGYT
TRBV6-6,ASSYSWRIQETQY